What follows are 28 T cell receptor beta chains derived from one specimen sequenced in a study of cytomegalovirus exposure and HLA in healthy donors. Primers: 60 Vbeta forward and 13 Jbeta reverse. Sequencing was performed with immunoSEQ multiplex PCR; in TCRdb, only in-frame clones are kept and a portion is missing. The repertoire holds about 200,000 clones, with roughly three quarters as singletons. The sequenced sample was PBMCs. The receptors were sampled from a man in his fifties in good health and CMV-seronegative.

This clone has a single count. V and J are TRBV5-8 and TRBJ2-7, with D perhaps matching TRBD1 (6 bases). Germline V gene data show CDR1 as SGHTS and CDR2 as YDEGEE. This CDR3 has 14 amino acids. V lost 3 bases to trimming and J lost 0 bases, with 10 bases between them. This CDR3 is CASSWWTVSYEQYF. Written as DNA, the CDR3 is TGTGCCAGCAGCTGGTGGACAGTCTCCTACGAGCAGTACTTC.

The CDR3 reads CASSGDNNQPQHF. The CDR3 nucleotides read TGTGCCAGCAGTGGGGACAACAATCAGCCCCAGCATTTT. The V and J genes are TRBV6-1 and TRBJ1-5, with D possibly matching TRBD1 (6 bases). Germline V lookup: CDR1 MNHNS, CDR2 SASEGT. This CDR3 comprises 13 residues. Between the trimmed V and J ends, which lost 4 bases and 3 bases, there was a span of 7 bases.

This clone was picked up one time. The gene calls are TRBV6-5 and TRBJ2-1, with TRBD2 identical over 10 bases. V dropped 5 bases and J dropped 5; count of bases not matched to a gene: 6. CDR3 size: 15 residues. Germline V gene sequence: CDR1 MNHEY, CDR2 SVGAGI. The CDR3 is CASSRGTSVNNEQFF. CDR3 in DNA: TGTGCCAGCAGTAGAGGGACTAGCGTTAACAATGAGCAGTTCTTC.

The chain combines TRBV5-1 with TRBJ2-3; 11 nucleotides match TRBD2. Germline V lookup: CDR1 SGHRS, CDR2 YFSETQ. This CDR3 has 17 amino acids. V lost 2 bases to trimming and J lost 2 bases; unmatched junction nucleotides: 7. The CDR3 region is CASSFGGTSGSTDTQYF. CDR3 nucleotides: TGCGCCAGCAGCTTCGGGGGGACTAGCGGCTCCACAGATACGCAGTATTTT.

This clone was recorded once. The rearrangement links TRBV11-2 to TRBJ2-2, with 10 bases aligning to TRBD2. V shed 3 bases and J 7 bases; nucleotides not matched to a gene: 8. Germline CDR1 and CDR2: SGHAT and FQNNGV. The CDR3 totals 16 residues. In nucleotides, the CDR3 is TGTGCCAGCAGCTTCTCAGCGGGAGGGCGAAACGGGGAGCTGTTTTTT. This sequence encodes CASSFSAGGRNGELFF.

V is TRBV5-4 and J is TRBJ2-1, with 9 bases identical to TRBD2. The germline V gene encodes CDR1 SGHNT and CDR2 YYREEE (reference sequence). V trimming: 3 bases; J trimming: 0 bases; junction bases outside the gene matches: 4. CDR3 size: 16 residues. The CDR3 is CASSSGLASSYNEQFF. The CDR3 DNA is TGTGCCAGCAGCTCAGGACTAGCGAGCTCCTACAATGAGCAGTTCTTC.

The sample holds one count of this clone. The chain has TRBV7-3 and TRBJ2-3, with D possibly matching TRBD1 (6 bases). Germline-derived CDR1 and CDR2 are SGHTA and FQGTGA. The CDR3 contains 14 residues. Trimming pared 5 bases from V and 4 bases from J, leaving 13 bases between. The CDR3, as DNA: TGTGCCAGCAGCGGCAACCGACAGGCAGATACGCAGTATTTT. Its protein product is CASSGNRQADTQYF.

The V gene is TRBV5-4, the J gene TRBJ1-2, with D tentatively TRBD1 (5 bases). Trimming cost V 0 bases and J 4 bases, with 10 bases left between them. Germline loops: CDR1 SGHNT, CDR2 YYREEE (reference sequence). CDR3 length: 14 residues. The CDR3 nucleotides read TGTGCCAGCAGCTTGGGGGGCGGGGGCTATGGCTACACCTTC. Amino acids: CASSLGGGGYGYTF. Based on the CDR3 plus reference TRBV5-4 and TRBJ1-2, the full variable domain is ETGVTQSPTHLIKTRGQQVTLRCSSQSGHNTVSWYQQALGQGPQFIFQYYREEENGRGNFPPRFSGLQFPNYSSELNVNALELDDSALYLCASSLGGGGYGYTFGSGTRLTVV.

The chain has TRBV7-3 and TRBJ2-1; 9 positions agree with TRBD1. The CDR3 totals 15 residues. Germline values: CDR1 SGHTA, CDR2 FQGTGA. V shed 6 bases and J 8 bases; nucleotides not matched to a gene: 11. CDR3 residues: CASRDPGQGIHEQFF. The CDR3 nucleotides are TGTGCCAGCAGGGACCCGGGACAGGGTATACATGAGCAGTTCTTC. The whole variable domain, filled in from reference TRBV7-3 and TRBJ2-1, reads GAGVSQTPSNKVTEKGKYVELRCDPISGHTALYWYRQSLGQGPEFLIYFQGTGAADDSGLPNDRFFAVRPEGSVSTLKIQRTERGDSAVYLCASRDPGQGIHEQFFGPGTRLTVL.

The J gene is TRBJ2-1, the V gene TRBV7-9, with TRBD2 matching over 10 bases. The CDR3 has 15 residues. J was trimmed by 5 bases and V by 5 bases; bases with no gene match: 6. The germline gives CDR1 SEHNR, CDR2 FQNEAQ (reference sequence). CDR3 protein: CASSTKREGHNEQFF. CDR3 sequence (DNA): TGTGCCAGCAGCACAAAGCGGGAGGGCCACAATGAGCAGTTCTTC.

J is TRBJ2-3 and V is TRBV5-1; possible D gene TRBD2, 5 bases. The CDR3 covers 15 residues. The V end lost 3 bases, the J end lost 2 bases, and 13 bases lay between the germline ends. The germline CDR1 and CDR2 sequences are SGHRS and YFSETQ. The CDR3 nucleotides are TGCGCCAGCAGCTGGCGGAACGGGATCACAGATACGCAGTATTTT. This encodes CASSWRNGITDTQYF.

The chain couples TRBV7-9 to TRBJ2-7; TRBD2 agrees at 10 bases. CDR1 and CDR2 from the germline V gene are SEHNR and FQNEAQ (reference sequence). The J segment lost 6 bases and the V segment lost 4 bases, leaving 12 bases of the junction unmatched. CDR3 size: 16 residues. Written as DNA, the CDR3 is TGTGCCAGCAGCTCCCGCTGGGGAGCGGGAGGGTCCGAGCAGTACTTC. Its translation is CASSSRWGAGGSEQYF.

As to this clone: Other nucleotide sequences from this sample produce the same CDR3. The rearrangement joins TRBV28 to TRBJ2-7; maybe TRBD2 (7 bases). CDR1 and CDR2 from the germline V gene are MDHEN and SYDVKM. The CDR3 is made up of 13 amino acids. Trimming removed 5 bases from V and 2 bases from J, with 10 bases in between. The CDR3 region is CASSPGGPYEQYF. For the CDR3, the DNA is TGTGCCAGCAGTCCCGGGGGGCCCTACGAGCAGTACTTC.

The chain joins TRBV10-3 to TRBJ1-4, with D unresolved. The V end lost 4 bases, the J end lost 5 bases, and 5 bases lay between the germline ends. Germline V gene data show CDR1 as ENHRY and CDR2 as SYGVKD. The CDR3 runs 12 residues. CDR3 sequence: CAISVANEKLFF. The DNA of the CDR3 is TGTGCCATCAGTGTAGCAAATGAAAAACTGTTTTTT.

This chain joins TRBV5-4 and TRBJ2-7; 12 nucleotides align to TRBD1. The CDR3 is made up of 15 amino acids. Germline lookup yields CDR1 SGHNT and CDR2 YYREEE (reference sequence). The V and J ends lost 2 bases and 7 bases, in that order; junction bases with no gene match: 7. CDR3 sequence (DNA): TGTGCCAGCAGCTTCGGGACAGGGGGCTTGGGGGAGCAGTACTTC. This gives the protein CASSFGTGGLGEQYF.

This chain links TRBV12-5 with TRBJ2-5, with a possible D match to TRBD1 (6 bases). The end of the DNA fits TRBJ2-7 better, so the J call may be wrong. CDR1 LGHNT and CDR2 FRNRAP come from the germline V gene. CDR3 length: 15 residues. CDR3 amino acids: CASGRRDTVSYEQYF. In DNA, the CDR3 is TGTGCTAGTGGTCGTCGGGACACAGTCTCCTACGAGCAGTACTTC.

V usage is TRBV9 and J usage is TRBJ2-5; TRBD1 is a possible D gene (5 bases). Germline CDR1 reads SGDLS; CDR2 reads YYNGEE. Trimming stripped 4 bases from V and 2 bases from J, with 6 bases between. The CDR3 covers 12 residues. CDR3 sequence reads: CASSRQQETQYF. The DNA of the CDR3 is TGTGCCAGCAGCAGACAGCAAGAGACCCAGTACTTC.

In its sample, this clone was seen once. This rearrangement joins TRBV10-3 to TRBJ2-1, with 12 bases matching TRBD2. The V gene end was trimmed by 9 bases and the J gene end by 7 bases; junction bases not matched to a gene: 13. From germline, CDR1 is ENHRY and CDR2 SYGVKD. This CDR3 is 16 amino acids long. The CDR3 protein is CAIGLAGTLLANEQFF. Here the CDR3 DNA reads TGTGCCATTGGACTAGCGGGGACTCTCCTGGCTAATGAGCAGTTCTTC.

The sample holds a few counts of this clone. Other nucleotide sequences from this sample produce the same CDR3. This chain connects TRBV5-6 to TRBJ1-5, with D maybe TRBD1 (6 bases). Trimming pared 0 bases from V and 4 bases from J, leaving 8 bases between. This CDR3 is 14 amino acids long. CDR1 is SGHDT and CDR2 is YYEEEE in the germline V gene. CDR3 in DNA: TGTGCCAGCAGCTTGGGGGGGACAAATCAGCCCCAGCATTTT. Amino acids: CASSLGGTNQPQHF.

The J gene is TRBJ1-1, the V gene TRBV4-1; D is possibly TRBD1 (5 bases). The CDR3 is 13 residues long. V was trimmed by 8 bases and J by 0 bases, leaving 10 bases between them. Per the germline V gene, CDR1 is MGHRA and CDR2 is YSYEKL. Written as DNA, the CDR3 is TGCGCCAGCGCGACAGACATGAACACTGAAGCTTTCTTT. This encodes CASATDMNTEAFF.

This chain links TRBV5-1 with TRBJ1-1, with D possibly matching TRBD1 (6 bases). There are 14 residues in the CDR3. V was pared by 2 bases and J by 1 base, with 9 bases between. From germline, CDR1 is SGHRS and CDR2 YFSETQ. The CDR3 spells CASSLGQTNTEAFF. Here the CDR3 DNA reads TGCGCCAGCAGCTTAGGACAGACGAACACTGAAGCTTTCTTT.

The chain combines TRBV4-1 with TRBJ2-7, with no clear D. From germline, CDR1 is MGHRA and CDR2 YSYEKL. CDR3 length: 15 amino acids. Trimming took off 0 bases at V and 4 bases at J, with 13 bases between the two ends. The CDR3 DNA follows: TGCGCCAGCAGCCAAGATCCGGCTAGTCTATACGAGCAGTACTTC. The encoded protein is CASSQDPASLYEQYF.

The V and J genes are TRBV6-1 and TRBJ1-5; 7 bases fit TRBD1. After removal of 6 bases from V and 3 bases from J, the junction contained 5 bases not matched to a gene. CDR1 is MNHNS, CDR2 SASEGT, per germline. This CDR3 has 14 residues. The CDR3 nucleotides read TGTGCCAGCAGCGACGGGACAGACAATCAGCCCCAGCATTTT. This gives the protein CASSDGTDNQPQHF.

The CDR3 here is CASSTHGTPYPDTQYF. The CDR3 DNA reads TGTGCCAGCAGCACCCACGGGACTCCGTACCCAGATACGCAGTATTTT. This chain links TRBV7-9 with TRBJ2-3, with D maybe TRBD2 (6 bases). V lost 5 bases and J 4 bases, leaving 19 bases between the germline ends. Germline loops: CDR1 SEHNR, CDR2 FQNEAQ (reference sequence). CDR3 length: 16 amino acids.

The chain combines TRBV7-3 with TRBJ1-6; the D gene is possibly TRBD1 (6 bases). Germline assignment: CDR1 SGHTA and CDR2 FQGTGA. CDR3 length: 14 amino acids. The ends were cut back, 5 bases at V and 10 bases at J, with 15 bases in the middle. DNA for the CDR3: TGTGCCAGCAGCCCCGAGGGGGTTGGCTCACCCCTCCACTTT. Encoded protein: CASSPEGVGSPLHF.

The chain is built from TRBV30 and TRBJ2-4; D is undetermined. From germline, CDR1 is GTSNPN and CDR2 SVGIG (reference sequence). Trimming removed 4 bases from V and 3 bases from J, with 4 bases in between. The CDR3 is 11 amino acids. The CDR3 here is CAWTGKNIQYF. The CDR3 nucleotides are TGTGCCTGGACGGGCAAAAACATTCAGTACTTC. The full variable domain, with the rest looked up from reference TRBV30 and TRBJ2-4, is SQTIHQWPATLVQPVGSPLSLECTVEGTSNPNLYWYRQAAGRGLQLLFYSVGIGQISSEVPQNLSASRPQDRQFILSSKKLLLSDSGFYLCAWTGKNIQYFGAGTRLSVL.

In this sample, this clone turned up once. The rearrangement uses TRBV29-1 and TRBJ1-3, with D perhaps matching TRBD1 (6 bases). Germline-derived CDR1 and CDR2 are SQVTM and ANQGSEA. The CDR3 spans 12 residues. Trimming removed 4 bases from V and 7 bases from J, with 11 bases in between. The CDR3 bases are TGCAGCGTTGGCAGGGGAGGGAACACCATATATTTT. Encoded protein: CSVGRGGNTIYF. Filled out from reference TRBV29-1 and TRBJ1-3, the complete variable domain reads SAVISQKPSRDICQRGTSLTIQCQVDSQVTMMFWYRQQPGQSLTLIATANQGSEATYESGFVIDKFPISRPNLTFSTLTVSNMSPEDSSIYLCSVGRGGNTIYFGEGSWLTVV.

The rearrangement joins TRBV10-3 to TRBJ2-1, with D uncertain. The CDR3 contains 17 residues. The V end was cut by 4 bases, the J end by 4 bases, with 20 bases between. The germline V gene encodes CDR1 ENHRY and CDR2 SYGVKD. CDR3 in amino acids: CAISGSLFGSPYNEQFF. The CDR3 nucleotides are TGTGCCATCAGTGGGTCGTTGTTCGGTAGCCCGTACAATGAGCAGTTCTTC.